These 10 T cell receptor beta chains were all obtained from the same sample, sequenced in a study of vaccination effects on CD4 cells after COVID-19. Assay: immunoSEQ multiplex PCR; the TCRdb copy retains only in-frame clones and omits some. The sample consists of over 65,000 clones, over 60% of them appearing once. Their antigens remain unidentified. A roughly 10-day culture period preceded the isolation of CD4+ T cells. Sequencing used CD4+ T cells from PBMCs cultured without peptide, obtained before COVID-19 vaccination. These receptors were collected from a human donor who received a COVID-19 vaccine.

The gene calls are TRBV5-1 and TRBJ2-5; D uncertain. Germline CDR1 and CDR2: SGHRS and YFSETQ. Trimming took off 0 bases at V and 5 bases at J, with 14 bases between the two ends. CDR3 length equals 15 residues. Written as DNA, the CDR3 is TGCGCCAGCAGCTTGGCCCCCAGCCTCTCGGAGACCCAGTACTTC. Amino acids: CASSLAPSLSETQYF.

The table lists this clone with a few counts. The CDR3 protein is CATSDFGFATDTQYF. In nucleotides, the CDR3 is TGTGCCACCAGTGATTTCGGATTTGCCACAGATACGCAGTATTTT. The chain has TRBV24-1 and TRBJ2-3; unclear D gene. This CDR3 comprises 15 residues. Germline V gene data show CDR1 as KGHDR and CDR2 as SFDVKD. Trimming shortened V by 1 base and J by 2 bases, and 9 bases separated the two germline ends.

The chain recombines TRBV27 with TRBJ1-5; TRBD1 aligns across 9 bases. Germline V CDR1 and CDR2: MNHEY, SMNVEV (reference sequence). The CDR3 has 15 residues. With V trimmed by 6 bases and J by 1 base, 4 bases remained unmatched. In nucleotides, the CDR3 is TGTGCCAGCAGCTACAGGGGGCTGAGCAATCAGCCCCAGCATTTT. Protein sequence: CASSYRGLSNQPQHF.

This clone appeared once. The chain combines TRBV4-2 with TRBJ2-1, with 13 bases lining up with TRBD2. This CDR3 contains 18 residues. Germline-derived CDR1 and CDR2 are LGHNA and YNFKEQ. J was trimmed by 7 bases and V by 2 bases; bases with no gene match: 11. CDR3 sequence (DNA): TGTGCCAGCAGCCAAAGACTAGCGGGGGGCGCGTCTGGTAATGAGCAGTTCTTC. It codes for CASSQRLAGGASGNEQFF.

The chain recombines TRBV4-3 with TRBJ2-3; D gene uncertain. This CDR3 spans 16 amino acids. Germline CDR1 is LGHNA and CDR2 is YSLEER. V was shortened by 1 base and J by 2 bases, with 13 bases between the two germline ends. The CDR3 spells CASSQVSDGHTDTQYF. CDR3 in DNA: TGCGCCAGCAGCCAAGTTTCGGACGGCCACACAGATACGCAGTATTTT.

V usage is TRBV19 and J usage is TRBJ1-3; tentative D call: TRBD1 (6 bases). V shed 7 bases and J shed 0 bases, with 10 bases lying between them. The CDR3 is 14 amino acids. CDR1 and CDR2 (germline): LNHDA, SQIVND (reference sequence). The CDR3 DNA is TGTGCCAGTATTGACAGGAGCTCTGGAAACACCATATATTTT. Translated: CASIDRSSGNTIYF.

The rearrangement joins TRBV2 to TRBJ2-3; weak D call: TRBD2 (6 bases). The CDR3 is 14 residues long. V lost 6 bases and J 2 bases, leaving 12 bases between the germline ends. The germline gives CDR1 SNHLY, CDR2 FYNNEI. This CDR3 is CASSPRENTDTQYF. The CDR3 DNA reads as TGTGCCAGCAGCCCCCGGGAGAACACAGATACGCAGTATTTT.

This sequence joins TRBV6-5 and TRBJ1-4; TRBD1 matches at 7 bases. V lost 4 bases, J lost 5 bases, and 4 bases stayed unmatched. Germline loops: CDR1 MNHEY, CDR2 SVGAGI. The CDR3 is 14 amino acids. For the CDR3, the DNA is TGTGCCAGCAGTTGGGGACAGCCGAATGAAAAACTGTTTTTT. Residues: CASSWGQPNEKLFF.

The genes are TRBV7-2 and TRBJ2-7; 8 bases align to TRBD1. The CDR3 loop spans 14 amino acids. The V gene's germline CDR1 is SGHTA and CDR2 FQGNSA. The ends lost 5 bases at V and 5 bases at J; junction bases unmatched: 8. The DNA of the CDR3 is TGTGCCAGCAGCCCCCGACAGGGGTGGGACGAGCAGTACGTC. This translates into CASSPRQGWDEQYV.

CDR3 coding DNA: TGTGCCATCGTAGGAGTGGCCTCTTTCGAGACCCAGTACTTC. This encodes CAIVGVASFETQYF. The chain recombines TRBV15 with TRBJ2-5, with D hard to call. This CDR3 has 14 residues. Germline-derived CDR1 and CDR2 are LNHNV and YYDKDF (reference sequence). V lost 10 bases and J lost 5, with 20 bases in between.